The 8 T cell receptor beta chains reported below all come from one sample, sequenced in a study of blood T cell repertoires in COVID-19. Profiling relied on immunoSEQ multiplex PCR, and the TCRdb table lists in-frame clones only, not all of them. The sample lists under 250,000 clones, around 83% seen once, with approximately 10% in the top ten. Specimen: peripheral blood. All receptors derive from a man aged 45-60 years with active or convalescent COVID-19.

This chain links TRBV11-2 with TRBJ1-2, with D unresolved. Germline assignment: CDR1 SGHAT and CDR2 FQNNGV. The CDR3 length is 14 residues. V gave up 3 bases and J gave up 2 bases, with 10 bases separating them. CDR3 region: CASSLRDGNYGYTF. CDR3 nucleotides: TGTGCCAGCAGCTTGCGAGACGGGAACTATGGCTACACCTTC.

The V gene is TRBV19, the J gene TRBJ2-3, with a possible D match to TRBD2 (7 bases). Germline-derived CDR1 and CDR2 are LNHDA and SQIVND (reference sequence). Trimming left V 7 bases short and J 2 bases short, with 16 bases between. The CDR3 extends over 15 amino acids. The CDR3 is CASTPEGGVTDTQYF. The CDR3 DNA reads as TGTGCCAGTACCCCAGAGGGGGGGGTCACAGATACGCAGTATTTT.

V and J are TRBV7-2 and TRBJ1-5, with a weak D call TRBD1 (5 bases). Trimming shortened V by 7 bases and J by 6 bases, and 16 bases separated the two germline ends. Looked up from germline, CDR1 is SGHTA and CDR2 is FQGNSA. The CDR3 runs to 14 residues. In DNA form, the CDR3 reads TGTGCCAGCACCCTTTCGGGGGGTTTTCAGCCCCAGCATTTT. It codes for CASTLSGGFQPQHF.

CDR3 protein: CASSQGRNQETQYF. As DNA, the CDR3 is TGCGCCAGCAGCCAAGGCAGAAACCAAGAGACCCAGTACTTC. This chain uses TRBV4-1 with TRBJ2-5; no definite D call. The V gene lost 1 base and the J gene lost 0 bases, with 6 bases spanning the gap. This CDR3 contains 14 residues. CDR1 and CDR2 from the germline V gene are MGHRA and YSYEKL.

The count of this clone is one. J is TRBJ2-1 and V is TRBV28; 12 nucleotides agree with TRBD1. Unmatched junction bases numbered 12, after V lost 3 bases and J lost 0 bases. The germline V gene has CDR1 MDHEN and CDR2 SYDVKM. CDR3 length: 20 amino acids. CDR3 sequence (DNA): TGTGCCAGCAGTTTGGAGTGGGACAGGGGGCTATTTAGCTCCTACAATGAGCAGTTCTTC. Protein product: CASSLEWDRGLFSSYNEQFF.

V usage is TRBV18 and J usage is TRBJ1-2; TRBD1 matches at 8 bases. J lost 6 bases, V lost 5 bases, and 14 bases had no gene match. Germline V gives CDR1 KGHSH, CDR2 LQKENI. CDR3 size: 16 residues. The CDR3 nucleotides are TGTGCCAGCTCATTGGCAGTTAGCCAGGGGGCGCATGGCTACACCTTC. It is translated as CASSLAVSQGAHGYTF.

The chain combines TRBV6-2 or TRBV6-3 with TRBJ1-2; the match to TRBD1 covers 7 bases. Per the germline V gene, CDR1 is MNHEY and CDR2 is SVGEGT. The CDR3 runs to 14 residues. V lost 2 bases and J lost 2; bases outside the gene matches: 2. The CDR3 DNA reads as TGTGCCAGCAGTTACAGGGGGCTGAACTATGGCTACACCTTC. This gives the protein CASSYRGLNYGYTF.

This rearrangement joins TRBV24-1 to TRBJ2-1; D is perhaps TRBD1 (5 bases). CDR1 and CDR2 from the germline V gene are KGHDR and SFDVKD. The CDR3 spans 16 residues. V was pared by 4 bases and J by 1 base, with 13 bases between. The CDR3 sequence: CATSDPRVESYNEQFF. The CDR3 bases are TGTGCCACCAGTGACCCCAGGGTCGAGTCCTACAATGAGCAGTTCTTC.